Listed below are T cell receptor beta chains from one sample, sequenced in a study of blood T cell repertoires in COVID-19. TCRdb's table, derived via immunoSEQ multiplex PCR, lists solely in-frame clones and lacks some. Of 130,000 or so clones listed, approximately 86% were seen once; the top ten hold about 10%. The sequenced material came from peripheral blood. The receptors were sampled from a woman between 70 and 85 years old with COVID-19, enrolled during active disease. CDR3s include the opening cysteine and the closing phenylalanine or tryptophan. D genes are given only for firm matches. Clone size, where shown, is once, few, many, or a class for clones that have expanded.

CDR3 protein	CDR3 DNA	clone size	D gene	J gene	V gene
CSVVGQQNEKLFF	TGCAGCGTTGTGGGACAGCAGAATGAAAAACTGTTTTTT	once	TRBD1	TRBJ1-4	TRBV29-1
CASGTGNEKLFF	TGTGCCAGCGGGACAGGGAATGAAAAACTGTTTTTT	-	TRBD1	TRBJ1-4	TRBV6-5
CASSPGRDGYGYTF	TGCGCCAGCAGCCCTGGGAGGGACGGCTATGGCTACACCTTC	-	-	TRBJ1-2	TRBV5-1
CASRPPGYYTEAFF	TGTGCCAGCAGGCCCCCAGGGTACTACACTGAAGCTTTCTTT	-	-	TRBJ1-1	TRBV2
CASSFLDRGNNSPLHF	TGTGCCAGCAGTTTCCTGGACAGGGGGAACAATTCACCCCTCCACTTT	-	TRBD1	TRBJ1-6	TRBV28
CASSVQTARGYENSPLHF	TGTGCCAGCTCAGTGCAGACAGCCCGAGGTTATGAGAATTCACCCCTCCACTTT	few	-	TRBJ1-6	TRBV18
CSASLPGTYEQYF	TGCAGTGCTAGTTTACCGGGGACCTACGAGCAGTACTTC	-	-	TRBJ2-7	TRBV20-1
CAWNRDAEKLFF	TGTGCCTGGAACCGGGATGCTGAAAAACTGTTTTTT	-	-	TRBJ1-4	TRBV30
CASSPLKEGMQYF	TGTGCCAGCAGCCCCCTTAAAGAGGGTATGCAGTATTTT	-	-	TRBJ2-3	TRBV7-2
CASSLEQNNSPLHF	TGTGCCAGCAGTTTAGAACAGAATAATTCACCCCTCCACTTT	once	-	TRBJ1-6	TRBV28
CASSRALAGGQGKNIQYF	TGTGCCAGCAGCCGAGCGCTAGCGGGGGGGCAGGGCAAAAACATTCAGTACTTC	-	TRBD2	TRBJ2-4	TRBV7-8
CASSLDSGPYSNQPQHF	TGTGCCAGCAGTTTGGACAGTGGGCCCTATAGCAATCAGCCCCAGCATTTT	-	-	TRBJ1-5	TRBV27
CASSPNTGRGLYEQYF	TGTGCCAGCAGCCCCAACACAGGGCGGGGGCTCTACGAGCAGTACTTC	-	-	TRBJ2-7	TRBV7-9
CASSDIGLAGRTDTQYF	TGTGCCAGCAGTGATATTGGACTAGCGGGACGCACAGATACGCAGTATTTT	once	TRBD2	TRBJ2-3	TRBV2
CASSSQGAEYNEQFF	TGCGCCAGCAGCTCCCAGGGGGCAGAGTACAATGAGCAGTTCTTC	-	TRBD1	TRBJ2-1	TRBV5-1
CASSPRTAPNEKLFF	TGTGCCAGCAGCCCTAGGACAGCTCCTAATGAAAAACTGTTTTTT	-	-	TRBJ1-4	TRBV14
CASSYPQVADTQYF	TGTGCCAGCAGTTACCCGCAGGTTGCAGATACGCAGTATTTT	-	-	TRBJ2-3	TRBV6-2/TRBV6-3
CASTVTLSPARSDTQYF	TGTGCCAGCACCGTCACCCTCTCTCCAGCGCGGTCTGATACGCAGTATTTT	-	-	TRBJ2-3	TRBV13
CASSQTSSYEQYF	TGTGCCAGCAGCCAGACTAGTTCCTACGAGCAGTACTTC	-	-	TRBJ2-7	TRBV5-4
CASSVHSYNSPLHF	TGTGCCAGCAGCGTACACTCCTATAATTCACCCCTCCACTTT	-	-	TRBJ1-6	TRBV9
CASIAEGAIGEKLFF	TGTGCCAGCATCGCTGAGGGGGCTATTGGTGAAAAACTGTTTTTT	-	TRBD1	TRBJ1-4	TRBV28
CASSQGQDFPEAFF	TGCGCCAGCAGCCAGGGACAGGACTTCCCTGAAGCTTTCTTT	-	TRBD1	TRBJ1-1	TRBV5-1
CASSPRTSGGTDTQYF	TGTGCCAGCAGCCCGCGGACTAGCGGGGGTACAGATACGCAGTATTTT	-	TRBD2	TRBJ2-3	TRBV9
CASSLGGQNTGELFF	TGTGCCAGCAGCTTAGGAGGGCAGAACACCGGGGAGCTGTTTTTT	once	-	TRBJ2-2	TRBV7-9
CASGLTVSYNEQFF	TGTGCCAGCGGGCTTACTGTCTCCTACAATGAGCAGTTCTTC	-	-	TRBJ2-1	TRBV2
CASRSYRGGDYGYTF	TGTGCCAGCAGGTCCTACAGGGGTGGAGACTATGGCTACACCTTC	-	TRBD1	TRBJ1-2	TRBV2
CASSLGGQGADEQFF	TGTGCCAGCAGCTTAGGTGGACAGGGGGCCGATGAGCAGTTCTTC	-	TRBD1	TRBJ2-1	TRBV11-3
CASSPPLAMNNEQFF	TGTGCCAGCAGTCCACCGCTAGCTATGAACAATGAGCAGTTCTTC	-	-	TRBJ2-1	TRBV28
CASRPGGTGELFF	TGTGCCAGCAGGCCAGGGGGCACCGGGGAGCTGTTTTTT	-	TRBD1	TRBJ2-2	TRBV3-1/TRBV3-2
CASRPEMTGKSPLHF	TGTGCCAGCAGACCAGAAATGACAGGGAAATCACCCCTCCACTTT	-	TRBD1	TRBJ1-6	TRBV2
CASSVVGQGFGNTIYF	TGTGCCAGCAGCGTAGTGGGACAGGGATTCGGAAACACCATATATTTT	-	TRBD1	TRBJ1-3	TRBV9
CASRGRGGSPLHF	TGTGCCAGCAGAGGGAGGGGGGGTTCACCCCTCCACTTT	-	-	TRBJ1-6	TRBV2
CAAGGGIGTDTQYF	TGTGCCGCGGGAGGGGGCATCGGCACAGATACGCAGTATTTT	-	TRBD2	TRBJ2-3	TRBV24-1
CASSILGGAEETQYF	TGTGCCAGCAGCATTCTCGGGGGGGCGGAGGAGACCCAGTACTTC	-	TRBD2	TRBJ2-5	TRBV7-8
CASSENRGNYGYTF	TGTGCCAGCAGCGAAAACAGGGGGAACTATGGCTACACCTTC	few	TRBD1	TRBJ1-2	TRBV3-1/TRBV3-2
CASSGQGRGGNTIYF	TGTGCCAGCTCGGGACAGGGGCGAGGAGGAAACACCATATATTTT	-	TRBD1	TRBJ1-3	TRBV18
CAISQGQYEQYF	TGTGCCATCAGCCAGGGACAATACGAGCAGTACTTC	-	-	TRBJ2-7	TRBV10-3